This T cell receptor (beta chain) was retrieved from a study of T cells after yellow fever vaccination. Study-level points and caveats: Only a small proportion of the clonotypes turned up in both the CD4 and the CD8 compartments, likely arising from convergent recombination.

Trimming took off 2 bases at V and 1 base at J, with 11 bases between the two ends. CDR1 and CDR2 (germline): MNHEY, SVGAGI. There are 16 residues in the CDR3. In this sample, this clonotype turned up many times. They built TCR cDNA with 5'RACE template switching, a step that put in a universal primer site and UMIs. Using its own MiXCR run on the 5' RACE reads, TCRdb lists one record per CDR3 protein. The sample includes 45,000 to 60,000 distinct CDR3 sequences, around 6.1% seen only once; the top ten take 31%. The clonotype comes from a man aged 18-30 years who received the YFV17D yellow fever vaccine. Sequencing used PBMCs, either bulk or a sorted T-cell subset (CD4+, CD8+, memory, or dextramer-sorted; not recorded which), obtained on the day of the yellow fever booster vaccination. The chain employs TRBV6-5 and TRBJ2-2, with D tentatively TRBD1 (5 bases). CDR3 bases: TGTGCCAGCAGTTACAGTGCAGGGTGGAACACCGGGGAGCTGTTTTTT. Protein product: CASSYSAGWNTGELFF.